Below, one T cell receptor (beta chain) is given with its context. Antigen specificity is unknown. The sample belongs to a study of beta chain features in type 1 diabetes. V trimming: 1 base; J trimming: 6 bases; junction bases outside the gene matches: 8. This CDR3 spans 15 amino acids. Germline CDR1 is SGHRS and CDR2 is YFSETQ. One heparinised blood draw averaging roughly 100 mL was given by each donor. Sorting that relied on CD45RO/CCR7/CD25/CD127/CD95/CD27 yielded CD4+ naive, central memory, regulatory and stem cell-like memory cells. In all sorted populations, purity surpassed 95%. Expressed TCRB transcripts were sequenced because the isolated RNA had all been reverse transcribed beforehand. Method: immunoSEQ multiplex PCR; TCRdb's copy keeps in-frame clones and lacks some. This sample has 300,000 or so clones; around 9.3% occur once, and the top ten carry approximately 1%. Whole-study results and caveats: Moderately but significantly shorter TCRB CDR3s were found in Type 1 diabetes patients in all four CD4+ subsets. VDJ junctions from type 1 diabetes patients carried fewer insertions and larger deletions.

The sequenced sample consisted of central memory CD4+ T cells from blood. This chain joins TRBV5-1 and TRBJ1-1; 8 bases are a match to TRBD1. The clonotype originates from a man in his thirties or forties with type 1 diabetes. CDR3 sequence: CASSLNRGIGAEAFF. CDR3 bases: TGCGCCAGCAGCTTGAACAGGGGGATAGGAGCTGAAGCTTTCTTT.